This entry lists 3 T cell receptor beta chains sequenced from one sample in a study of shared clonotypes between healthy human individuals. TCRdb keeps only in-frame clones here, not all; method: immunoSEQ multiplex PCR. The data show hundreds of thousands of clones, about 98% seen once. Naivety among CD8 cells was defined by CD45RO negativity and positive CCR7 selection, thereby excluding terminally differentiated effector memory CD45RA+ cells. The sample was naive CD8+ T cells sorted from blood. These TCRs come from a man aged 30 to 45 in good health.

This chain uses TRBV25-1 with TRBJ2-1; unclear D gene. CDR1 MGHDK and CDR2 SYGVNS come from the germline V gene. Trimming took 3 bases from V and 7 from J, leaving 13 bases between them. The CDR3 totals 14 residues. CDR3 in amino acids: CASSESLSGNEQFF. DNA for the CDR3: TGTGCCAGCAGTGAGTCACTAAGTGGTAATGAGCAGTTCTTC. Based on the CDR3 plus reference TRBV25-1 and TRBJ2-1, the full variable domain is EADIYQTPRYLVIGTGKKITLECSQTMGHDKMYWYQQDPGMELHLIHYSYGVNSTEKGDLSSESTVSRIRTEHFPLTLESARPSHTSQYLCASSESLSGNEQFFGPGTRLTVL.

This chain joins TRBV10-2 and TRBJ2-4; D possibly corresponds to TRBD1 (5 bases). The CDR3 totals 16 residues. V shed 0 bases and J shed 0 bases, with 9 bases lying between them. CDR1 WSHSY and CDR2 SAAADI come from the germline V gene. CDR3 nucleotides: TGCGCCAGCAGTGAGTCTCGGACATTAGCCAAAAACATTCAGTACTTC. As protein: CASSESRTLAKNIQYF.

V gene TRBV10-3 combines with J gene TRBJ2-3; D uncertain. Germline CDR1 is ENHRY and CDR2 is SYGVKD. The CDR3 has 14 residues. Trimming removed 4 bases from V and 6 bases from J, with 14 bases in between. The CDR3 region is CAISGPGKGDTQYF. DNA of the CDR3: TGTGCCATCAGTGGCCCCGGAAAAGGGGATACGCAGTATTTT.